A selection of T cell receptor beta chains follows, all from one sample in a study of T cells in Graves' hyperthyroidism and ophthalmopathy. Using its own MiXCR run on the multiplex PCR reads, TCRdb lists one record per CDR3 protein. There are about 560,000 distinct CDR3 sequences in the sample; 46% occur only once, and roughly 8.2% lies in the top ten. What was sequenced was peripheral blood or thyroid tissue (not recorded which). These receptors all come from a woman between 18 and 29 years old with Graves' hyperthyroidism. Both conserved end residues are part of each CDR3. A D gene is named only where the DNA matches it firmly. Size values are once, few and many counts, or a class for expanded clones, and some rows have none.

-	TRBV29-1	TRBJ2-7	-	TGCAGCCAAGACTCAGGGGAATACGAGCAGTACTTC	CSQDSGEYEQYF
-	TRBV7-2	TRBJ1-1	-	TGTGCCAGCAAGGGGGGGTCCATGAACACTGAAGCTTTCTTT	CASKGGSMNTEAFF
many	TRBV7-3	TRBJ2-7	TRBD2	TGTGCCACCCGGACTAGCGGATCCTACGAGCAGTACTTC	CATRTSGSYEQYF
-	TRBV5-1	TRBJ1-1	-	TGCGCCAGCAGTCCGAACACCCTAGTGACTGAAGCTTTCTTT	CASSPNTLVTEAFF
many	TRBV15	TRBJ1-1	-	TGTGCCACCAGCAGAGGTGGACAGATGAACACTGAAGCTTTCTTT	CATSRGGQMNTEAFF
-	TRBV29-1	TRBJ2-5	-	TGCAGCCATCCGGATCAAGAGACCCAGTACTTC	CSHPDQETQYF
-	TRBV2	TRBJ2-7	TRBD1	TGTGCCAGCAGACCGAGACAGGGGAGCGACGAGCAGTACTTC	CASRPRQGSDEQYF
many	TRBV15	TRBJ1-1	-	TGTGCCACCAGCAGAGTAGAGGGGATGAACACTGAAGCTTTCTTT	CATSRVEGMNTEAFF
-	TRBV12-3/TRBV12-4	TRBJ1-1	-	TGTGCCAGCAGCGCCTTGGGCAGCATGAACACTGAAGCTTTCTTT	CASSALGSMNTEAFF
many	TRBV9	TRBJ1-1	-	TGTGCCAGCAGCGTAGAGGGGCACACTGAAGCTTTCTTT	CASSVEGHTEAFF
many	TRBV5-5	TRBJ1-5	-	TGTGCCAGCAGCTTGGCGCCAGTCAGTCAGCCCCAGCATTTT	CASSLAPVSQPQHF
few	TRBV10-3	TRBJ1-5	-	TGTGCCAGCAGTCGGTCGAGGAATCAGCCCCAGCATTTT	CASSRSRNQPQHF
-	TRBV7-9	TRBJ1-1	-	TGTGCCAGCAGCTTAAGAGCTTCGAACACTGAAGCTTTCTTT	CASSLRASNTEAFF
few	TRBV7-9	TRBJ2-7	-	TGTGCCAGCACCGAGGATTCCCGGGCCTCCTACGAGCAGTACTTC	CASTEDSRASYEQYF
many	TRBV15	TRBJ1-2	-	TGTGCCACCAGCAGAGACCCAAGGCAGGGGAACTATGGCTACACCTTC	CATSRDPRQGNYGYTF
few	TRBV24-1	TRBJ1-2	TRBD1	TGTGCCACCAGTGATTCGAGAACGGACAGGATTCTGGGCTACACCTTC	CATSDSRTDRILGYTF
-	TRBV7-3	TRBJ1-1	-	TGTGCCAGCAGCTCAGGGGTAAGGAACACTGAAGCTTTCTTT	CASSSGVRNTEAFF
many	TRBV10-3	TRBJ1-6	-	TGTGCCATCAGTGAGTCCGTCTCCTATAATTCACCCCTCCACTTT	CAISESVSYNSPLHF
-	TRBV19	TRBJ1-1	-	TGTGCCAGTAGAGACACGGTGAACACTGAAGCTTTCTTT	CASRDTVNTEAFF
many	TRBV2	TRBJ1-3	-	TGTGCCAGCAGTGGCAGTCGGACAGCCAGCTCTGGAAACACCATATATTTT	CASSGSRTASSGNTIYF
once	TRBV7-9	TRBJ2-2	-	TGTGCCAGCACCCCCTTAAGGGGGGCGGCCACCGGGGAGCTGTTTTTT	CASTPLRGAATGELFF
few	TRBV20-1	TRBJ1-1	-	TGCAGTGCTAGCCCTCGGACTCTCCGCGCTGAAGCTTTCTTT	CSASPRTLRAEAFF
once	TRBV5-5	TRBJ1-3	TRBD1	TGTGCCAGCAGCTCGACAGGGGGAACTGGAAACACCATATATTTT	CASSSTGGTGNTIYF
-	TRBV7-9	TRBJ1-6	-	TGTGCCAGCAGTACAGGCGGAGGTTCCTATAATTCACCCCTCCACTTT	CASSTGGGSYNSPLHF
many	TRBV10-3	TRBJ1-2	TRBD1	TGTGCCATCAGGCGGGGACAGACTAACTATGGCTACACCTTC	CAIRRGQTNYGYTF
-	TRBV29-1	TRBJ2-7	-	TGCAGCCTTCTGTTCATGGGTGTCGAGCAGTACTTC	CSLLFMGVEQYF
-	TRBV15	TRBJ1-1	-	TGTGCCACCAGCAGCTTACAAGGGACCTCAACGACTGAAGCTTTCTTT	CATSSLQGTSTTEAFF
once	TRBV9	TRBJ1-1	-	TGTGCCAGCAGCGCGGGTATGGGGCCCTCATTT	CASSAGMGPSF
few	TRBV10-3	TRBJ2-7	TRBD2	TGTGCCAGCATCGGGACTAGCGGGACCTACGAGCAGTACTTC	CASIGTSGTYEQYF
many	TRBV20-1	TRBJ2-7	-	TGCAGTGCTAGTCGAGCGTTAAGCTCCTACGAGCAGTACTTC	CSASRALSSYEQYF
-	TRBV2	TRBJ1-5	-	TGTGCCAGCAGCTCACATTCGGGGGGACAGCCCCAGCATTTT	CASSSHSGGQPQHF
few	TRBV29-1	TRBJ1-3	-	TGCAGCGCCGCCGGGACCTCTGGAAACACCATATATTTT	CSAAGTSGNTIYF
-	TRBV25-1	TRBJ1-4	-	TGTGCCAGCAGTGTCGACAGAGATGAAAAACTGTTTTTT	CASSVDRDEKLFF
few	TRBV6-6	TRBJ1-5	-	TGTGCCAGCATAGAACGTCACTATAGCAATCAGCCCCAGCATTTT	CASIERHYSNQPQHF
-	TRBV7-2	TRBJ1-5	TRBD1	TGTGCCAGCAGCAGCGGGACAGGGTTTTTCTTCCAGCCCCAGCATTTT	CASSSGTGFFFQPQHF
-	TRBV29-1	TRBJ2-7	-	TGCAGCGTTGGGCAGGACGCCTACGAGCAGTACTTC	CSVGQDAYEQYF
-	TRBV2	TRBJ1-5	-	TGTGCTGCCCCGAGGGCGTCAAGCAATCAGCCCCAGCATTTT	CAAPRASSNQPQHF
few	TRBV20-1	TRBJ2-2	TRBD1	TGCAGTGCTAGAGATCCAGGGGGCAACACCGGGGAGCTGTTTTTT	CSARDPGGNTGELFF
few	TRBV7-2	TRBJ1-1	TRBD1	TGTGCCAGCAGCCGCCCGGGACAGACTGAAGCTTTCTTT	CASSRPGQTEAFF
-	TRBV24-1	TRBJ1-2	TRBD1	TGTGCCACCAGTGCCTCTTGGACAGGGGTCTTCGGTTATGGCTACACCTTC	CATSASWTGVFGYGYTF
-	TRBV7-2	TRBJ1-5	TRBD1	TGTGCCAGCAGCACGGACAGGAGAGATCAGCCCCAGCATTTT	CASSTDRRDQPQHF
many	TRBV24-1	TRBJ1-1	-	TGTGCCACCAGTGATCCTGGACGCGGCGAGGAAGCTTTCTTT	CATSDPGRGEEAFF
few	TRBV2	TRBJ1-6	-	TGTGCCAGCAGTGAATCGGGCTTT	CASSESGF
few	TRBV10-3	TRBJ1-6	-	TGTGCCATCAGTGAGGCAGGGTCACCCCTCCACTTT	CAISEAGSPLHF
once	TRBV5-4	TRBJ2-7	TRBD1	TGTGCCAGCAGCTTGAACTCCGGGACAGGGGTCGAGCAGTACTTC	CASSLNSGTGVEQYF